The next 12 T cell receptor beta chains were all read from a single sample in a study of T cell responses to AZD1222 COVID-19 vaccine. Produced via immunoSEQ multiplex PCR; TCRdb's table is partial and in-frame only. The profile covers about 4,600 clones, with around 89% appearing a single time and around 4.9% taken by the ten largest. The specimen was peripheral blood, collected 28 days after the second AZD1222 dose. The receptors were sampled from an adult who received the AZD1222 COVID-19 vaccine.

The rearrangement joins TRBV13 to TRBJ2-7, with 11 bases aligning to TRBD2. Losses at the gene ends were 0 bases for V and 2 bases for J; bases not matched to a gene: 0. The CDR3 spans 15 residues. Germline V CDR1 and CDR2: PRHDT, FYEKMQ (reference sequence). The CDR3 is CASSLGTSGAYEQYF. Written as DNA, the CDR3 is TGTGCCAGCAGCTTAGGGACTAGCGGGGCCTACGAGCAGTACTTC.

J is TRBJ2-2 and V is TRBV7-9; 10 nucleotides agree with TRBD2. V trimming: 1 base; J trimming: 5 bases; junction bases outside the gene matches: 7. CDR3 size: 17 residues. Germline V lookup: CDR1 SEHNR, CDR2 FQNEAQ (reference sequence). CDR3 DNA: TGTGCCAGCAGCTTAGACCTAGCGGGAGTAGCTACCGGGGAGCTGTTTTTT. It codes for CASSLDLAGVATGELFF.

The chain links TRBV29-1 to TRBJ1-2, with 9 bases that match TRBD1. V lost 4 bases to trimming and J lost 4 bases; unmatched junction nucleotides: 4. The V gene's germline CDR1 is SQVTM and CDR2 ANQGSEA. This CDR3 contains 13 residues. CDR3 in amino acids: CSVGGGQGYGYTF. The DNA of the CDR3 is TGCAGCGTTGGAGGGGGACAGGGCTATGGCTACACCTTC.

The V call is TRBV10-3, the J call TRBJ1-4, with 7 bases identical to TRBD1. The CDR3 is made up of 13 amino acids. Germline-derived CDR1 and CDR2 are ENHRY and SYGVKD. After removal of 4 bases from V and 8 bases from J, the junction contained 4 bases not matched to a gene. The CDR3 DNA follows: TGTGCCATCAGTGGGGACAGACAAGAAAAACTGTTTTTT. It encodes CAISGDRQEKLFF.

The genes are TRBV30 and TRBJ1-6, with D possibly matching TRBD1 (5 bases). V was cut by 0 bases and J by 10 bases, with 13 bases left in between. CDR3 length equals 14 residues. The V gene's germline CDR1 is GTSNPN and CDR2 SVGIG (reference sequence). CDR3: CAWSVLGVESPLHF. CDR3 sequence (DNA): TGTGCCTGGAGTGTACTGGGGGTAGAGTCACCCCTCCACTTT.

The rearrangement uses TRBV5-1 and TRBJ2-2, with TRBD1 identical over 9 bases. J gave up 2 bases and V 7 bases, and 9 bases lay outside the gene matches. Germline-derived CDR1 and CDR2 are SGHRS and YFSETQ. This CDR3 region has 16 residues. Written as DNA, the CDR3 is TGCGCCAGCGGACCGGGACAGGGAATAAACACCGGGGAGCTGTTTTTT. Its translation is CASGPGQGINTGELFF. The whole variable domain, remainder taken from reference TRBV5-1 and TRBJ2-2, is KAGVTQTPRYLIKTRGQQVTLSCSPISGHRSVSWYQQTPGQGLQFLFEYFSETQRNKGNFPGRFSGRQFSNSRSEMNVSTLELGDSALYLCASGPGQGINTGELFFGEGSRLTVL.

This rearrangement joins TRBV7-8 to TRBJ2-2; D is unclear. The CDR3 length is 14 residues. CDR1 and CDR2 from the germline V gene are SGHVS and FQNEAQ. Trimming took 3 bases from V and 6 from J, leaving 11 bases between them. The CDR3 nucleotides read TGTGCCAGCAGCTTGGCGCTTAGATCCGGGGAGCTGTTTTTT. Protein sequence: CASSLALRSGELFF.

The CDR3 nucleotides are TGCAGTGCTAGTATCCCAGAGTATACATCCCAAGAGACCCAGTACTTC. It translates to CSASIPEYTSQETQYF. This chain joins TRBV20-1 and TRBJ2-5; D is unclear. CDR3 length: 16 residues. Looked up from germline, CDR1 is DFQATT and CDR2 is SNEGSKA (reference sequence). Between the trimmed V and J ends, which lost 3 bases and 1 base, there was a span of 18 bases.

The V and J genes are TRBV9 and TRBJ2-7; D ambiguous. Germline V gene lookup returns CDR1 SGDLS and CDR2 YYNGEE. V lost 1 base, J lost 6 bases, and 11 bases lay in between. The CDR3 consists of 13 residues. The CDR3 reads CASSVQVKGEQYF. The CDR3 nucleotides are TGTGCCAGCAGCGTACAGGTAAAGGGCGAGCAGTACTTC.

J is TRBJ2-4 and V is TRBV5-6, with 8 positions matching TRBD2. The CDR3 has 14 residues. Germline loops: CDR1 SGHDT, CDR2 YYEEEE. V lost 2 bases and J lost 9; bases outside the gene matches: 7. The DNA for the CDR3 is TGTGCCAGCAGCTTAGAGAGGACTAGCCGCATTCAGTACTTC. Amino acid sequence: CASSLERTSRIQYF.

The chain joins TRBV18 to TRBJ1-1; 8 nucleotides align to TRBD1. The V gene end was trimmed by 1 base and the J gene end by 6 bases; junction bases not matched to a gene: 7. This CDR3 spans 15 amino acids. CDR1 is KGHSH and CDR2 is LQKENI in the germline V gene. For the CDR3, the DNA is TGTGCCAGCTCACCACGGGCCAGGGGGCCCGCTGAAGCTTTCTTT. Its translation is CASSPRARGPAEAFF. Looking up the rest from reference TRBV18 and TRBJ1-1 gives the full variable domain: NAGVMQNPRHLVRRRGQEARLRCSPMKGHSHVYWYRQLPEEGLKFMVYLQKENIIDESGMPKERFSAEFPKEGPSILRIQQVVRGDSAAYFCASSPRARGPAEAFFGQGTRLTVV.

This clone was recorded only once. The chain combines TRBV7-8 with TRBJ1-3; D call uncertain. The CDR3 contains 13 residues. V was trimmed by 4 bases and J by 0 bases, leaving 4 bases between them. Germline CDR1 SGHVS, CDR2 FQNEAQ. CDR3 amino acids: CASSYLSGNTIYF. The DNA for the CDR3 is TGTGCCAGCAGCTATCTCTCTGGAAACACCATATATTTT. The whole variable domain, remainder taken from reference TRBV7-8 and TRBJ1-3, is GAGVSQSPRYKVAKRGQDVALRCDPISGHVSLFWYQQALGQGPEFLTYFQNEAQLDKSGLPSDRFFAERPEGSVSTLKIQRTQQEDSAVYLCASSYLSGNTIYFGEGSWLTVV.